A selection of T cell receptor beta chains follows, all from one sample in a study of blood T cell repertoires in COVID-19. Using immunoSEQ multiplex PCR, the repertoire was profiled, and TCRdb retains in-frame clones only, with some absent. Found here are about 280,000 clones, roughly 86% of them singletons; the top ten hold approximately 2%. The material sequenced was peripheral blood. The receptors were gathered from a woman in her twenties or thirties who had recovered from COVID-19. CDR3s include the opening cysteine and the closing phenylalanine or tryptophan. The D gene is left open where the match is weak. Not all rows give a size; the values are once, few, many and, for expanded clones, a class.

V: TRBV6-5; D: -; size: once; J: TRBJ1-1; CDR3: CASSWGGMNTEAFF; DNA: TGTGCCAGCAGTTGGGGAGGGATGAACACTGAAGCTTTCTTT
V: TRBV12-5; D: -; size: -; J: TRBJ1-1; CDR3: CASAPRTEGTEAFF; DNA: TGTGCTAGTGCCCCTAGGACAGAAGGGACTGAAGCTTTCTTT
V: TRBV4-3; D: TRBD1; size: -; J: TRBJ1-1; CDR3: CASSQVGQGIEAFF; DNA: TGCGCCAGCAGCCAAGTCGGACAGGGGATTGAAGCTTTCTTT
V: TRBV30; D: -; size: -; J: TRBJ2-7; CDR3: CAARDKDPRFRTYEQYF; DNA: TGTGCCGCCAGGGACAAGGACCCCCGGTTTAGAACCTACGAGCAGTACTTC
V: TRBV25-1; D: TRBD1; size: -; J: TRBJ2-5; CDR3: CASGTGSETQYF; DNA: TGTGCCAGCGGGACAGGGTCTGAGACCCAGTACTTC
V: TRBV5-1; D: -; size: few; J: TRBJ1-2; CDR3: CASSLDTANYGYTF; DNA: TGCGCCAGCAGCCTCGACACAGCTAACTATGGCTACACCTTC
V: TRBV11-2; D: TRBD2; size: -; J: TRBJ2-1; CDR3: CASSWTSGSSQLEYNEQFF; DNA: TGTGCCAGCAGCTGGACTAGCGGGAGCTCTCAACTGGAATACAATGAGCAGTTCTTC
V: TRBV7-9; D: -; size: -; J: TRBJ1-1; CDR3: CASSLAGVNTEAFF; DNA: TGTGCCAGCAGCTTGGCAGGGGTGAACACTGAAGCTTTCTTT
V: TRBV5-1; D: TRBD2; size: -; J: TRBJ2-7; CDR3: CASSQGSTGLAGYEQYF; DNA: TGCGCCAGCAGTCAAGGGTCGACGGGACTAGCTGGATACGAGCAGTACTTC
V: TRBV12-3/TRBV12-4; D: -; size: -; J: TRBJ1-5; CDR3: CASSGVQKQPQHF; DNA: TGTGCCAGCAGCGGGGTGCAAAAACAGCCCCAGCATTTT
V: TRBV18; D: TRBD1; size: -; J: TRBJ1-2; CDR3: CASRGTGGNYGYTF; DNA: TGTGCCAGCCGTGGAACAGGGGGCAACTATGGCTACACCTTC
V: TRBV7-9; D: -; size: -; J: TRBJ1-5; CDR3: CASHRDGQPQHF; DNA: TGTGCCAGCCACAGGGATGGTCAGCCCCAGCATTTT
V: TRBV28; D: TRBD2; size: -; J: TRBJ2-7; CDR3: CASSLSGDYYEQYF; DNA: TGTGCCAGCAGTTTATCTGGGGACTACTACGAGCAGTACTTC
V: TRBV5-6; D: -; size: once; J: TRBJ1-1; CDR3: CASSLGPGTEAFF; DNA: TGTGCCAGCAGCTTGGGGCCTGGCACTGAAGCTTTCTTT
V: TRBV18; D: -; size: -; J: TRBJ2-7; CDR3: CASSPSGIYEQYF; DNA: TGTGCCAGCTCACCATCAGGAATCTACGAGCAGTACTTC
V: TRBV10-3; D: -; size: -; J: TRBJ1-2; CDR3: CAISGSRANYGYTF; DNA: TGTGCCATCAGTGGGTCTCGAGCTAACTATGGCTACACCTTC
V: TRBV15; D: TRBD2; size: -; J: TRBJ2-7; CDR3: CATSKARLAGGRVAYEQYF; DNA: TGTGCCACCAGCAAGGCTCGGCTAGCGGGAGGAAGGGTCGCCTACGAGCAGTACTTC
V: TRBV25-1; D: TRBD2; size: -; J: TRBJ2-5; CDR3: CASSYPGLAGRETQYF; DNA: TGTGCCAGCAGTTATCCCGGGCTAGCGGGTAGGGAGACCCAGTACTTC
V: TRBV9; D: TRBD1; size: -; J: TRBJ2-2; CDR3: CASRDRGGTGELFF; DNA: TGTGCCAGCAGGGACAGGGGGGGCACCGGGGAGCTGTTTTTT
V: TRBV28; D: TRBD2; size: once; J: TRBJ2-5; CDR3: CASRKGLAGVWKETQYF; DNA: TGTGCCAGCAGAAAGGGACTAGCGGGAGTATGGAAAGAGACCCAGTACTTC
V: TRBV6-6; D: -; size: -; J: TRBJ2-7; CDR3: CASKYLTGTYEQYF; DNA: TGTGCCAGCAAATATTTAACAGGGACCTACGAGCAGTACTTC
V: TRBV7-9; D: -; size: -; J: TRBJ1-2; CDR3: CARRQQGYTF; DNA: TGTGCCAGAAGACAGCAAGGCTACACCTTC
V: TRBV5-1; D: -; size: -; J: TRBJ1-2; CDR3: CASSFDGDYGYTF; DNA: TGCGCCAGCAGCTTCGACGGAGATTATGGCTACACCTTC
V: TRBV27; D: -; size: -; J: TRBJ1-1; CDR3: CASSRPGGADTEAFF; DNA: TGTGCCAGCAGCCGACCAGGAGGGGCAGACACTGAAGCTTTCTTT
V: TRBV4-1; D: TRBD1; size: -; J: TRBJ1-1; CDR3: CASSFRDRGIGAFF; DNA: TGCGCCAGCAGCTTCCGGGACAGGGGGATTGGGGCTTTCTTT
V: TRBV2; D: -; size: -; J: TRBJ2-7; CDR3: CASSSKTGYEQYF; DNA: TGTGCCAGCAGTTCCAAGACAGGCTACGAGCAGTACTTC